Listed below are T cell receptor beta chains from one sample, sequenced in a study of radiation and T cells in renal cell carcinoma. Clones were sequenced by immunoSEQ multiplex PCR, and TCRdb holds only the in-frame ones, with some missing. The data contain 130,000 to 150,000 clones, around nine tenths of them seen just once; the ten biggest clones take up about 12%. The material sequenced was blood, taken from a patient whose treatment included radiotherapy and nephrectomy. The source of these receptors is a woman in her forties or fifties with renal cell carcinoma. The CDR3 runs from the conserved cysteine through the conserved F or W. Each record gives: clone size, J gene, D gene, V gene, CDR3 protein, CDR3 DNA. The D gene is left open where the match is weak. A row's size may be missing; if present it is once, few, many or a size class.

- | TRBJ2-1 | TRBD2 | TRBV4-2 | CASSPGLADYNEQFF | TGTGCCAGCAGCCCGGGACTAGCGGACTACAATGAGCAGTTCTTC
- | TRBJ1-2 | TRBD1 | TRBV10-3 | CAISVAGGNYGYTF | TGTGCCATCAGTGTCGCAGGGGGGAACTATGGCTACACCTTC
- | TRBJ1-2 | - | TRBV12-5 | CASGFGGAGGYTF | TGTGCTAGTGGTTTCGGGGGGGCTGGAGGCTACACCTTC
- | TRBJ2-1 | - | TRBV6-6 | CASRHRDPGWNEQFF | TGTGCCAGCAGGCACCGGGACCCGGGGTGGAATGAGCAGTTCTTC
- | TRBJ1-2 | - | TRBV13 | CASSLDRYYGYTF | TGTGCCAGCAGCTTAGACAGATACTATGGCTACACCTTC
- | TRBJ2-5 | - | TRBV5-4 | CASSLGSYPQETQYF | TGTGCCAGCAGCTTGGGGAGTTACCCACAAGAGACCCAGTACTTC
- | TRBJ1-2 | - | TRBV19 | CADATFGGYGYTF | TGTGCAGATGCGACCTTCGGCGGCTATGGCTACACCTTC
- | TRBJ1-1 | - | TRBV11-3 | CASSRSGANTEAFF | TGTGCCAGCAGCCGGAGTGGAGCGAACACTGAAGCTTTCTTT
- | TRBJ1-4 | - | TRBV19 | CACSDNRGLTVDELFF | TGTGCCTGCTCTGACAACCGGGGACTCACAGTCGACGAACTGTTTTTT
- | TRBJ1-4 | - | TRBV19 | CASSPPYGRDEKLFF | TGTGCCAGTAGTCCCCCTTACGGGAGGGATGAAAAACTGTTTTTT
- | TRBJ1-4 | - | TRBV5-1 | CASSFGAEKLFF | TGTGCCAGCAGCTTTGGTGCTGAAAAACTGTTTTTT
- | TRBJ2-3 | - | TRBV9 | CASSSAWDGSTDTQYF | TGTGCCAGCAGCTCCGCTTGGGATGGGAGCACAGATACGCAGTATTTT
- | TRBJ2-1 | TRBD2 | TRBV4-2 | CASSQEAGLAVYNEQFF | TGTGCCAGCAGCCAAGAAGCGGGACTAGCGGTATACAATGAGCAGTTCTTC
- | TRBJ2-2 | - | TRBV18 | CASSPAGQRNTGELFF | TGTGCCAGCTCACCAGCGGGACAGAGGAACACCGGGGAGCTGTTTTTT
- | TRBJ1-6 | - | TRBV25-1 | CASSDPPTVNGEPLHF | TGTGCCAGCAGTGACCCCCCCACAGTAAACGGGGAACCCCTCCACTTT
- | TRBJ1-4 | - | TRBV15 | CATSRDRGQGEKLFF | TGTGCCACCAGCAGAGATCGGGGGCAGGGTGAAAAACTGTTTTTT
- | TRBJ2-5 | - | TRBV10-2 | CASSPGLMEQETQYF | TGCGCCAGCAGTCCGGGTCTCATGGAGCAGGAGACCCAGTACTTC
- | TRBJ2-2 | - | TRBV19 | CASIDGAGELFF | TGTGCCAGTATCGACGGGGCCGGGGAGCTGTTTTTT
- | TRBJ1-1 | - | TRBV7-6 | CASSLDRNTEAFF | TGTGCCAGCAGCTTAGACAGGAACACTGAAGCTTTCTTT
- | TRBJ1-1 | - | TRBV6-1 | CASSAHYLLNTEAFF | TGTGCCAGCAGTGCCCATTACCTCTTGAACACTGAAGCTTTCTTT
- | TRBJ1-2 | - | TRBV18 | CASSPPRRSGGYTF | TGTGCCAGCTCACCACCGAGGAGGTCGGGGGGCTACACCTTC
- | TRBJ1-2 | - | TRBV7-9 | CASSLETPLGAYTF | TGTGCCAGCAGCTTAGAGACCCCTCTAGGGGCATACACCTTC
- | TRBJ2-5 | TRBD2 | TRBV4-1 | CASSQDRAGGVQETQYF | TGCGCCAGCAGCCAAGATCGGGCGGGGGGGGTCCAAGAGACCCAGTACTTC
- | TRBJ1-5 | TRBD1 | TRBV19 | CASSLTGGSSSNQPQHF | TGTGCCAGTAGTTTGACAGGGGGTAGTAGTAGCAATCAGCCCCAGCATTTT
- | TRBJ2-7 | - | TRBV13 | CASSFTGYEQYF | TGTGCCAGCAGCTTTACAGGGTACGAGCAGTACTTC
- | TRBJ2-6 | - | TRBV11-2 | CASSARVSGANVLTF | TGTGCCAGCAGCGCCAGAGTCTCTGGGGCCAACGTCCTGACTTTC
once | TRBJ1-6 | - | TRBV2 | CASSERQVGNSPLHF | TGTGCCAGCAGTGAGAGACAGGTCGGTAATTCACCCCTCCACTTT
- | TRBJ1-2 | TRBD1 | TRBV14 | CASSRPHQGAYGYTF | TGTGCCAGCAGCCGACCTCATCAGGGGGCCTATGGCTACACCTTC
- | TRBJ1-6 | - | TRBV25-1 | CASSELRENNSPLHF | TGTGCCAGCAGTGAATTAAGGGAGAATAATTCACCTCTCCACTTT
- | TRBJ2-6 | - | TRBV7-9 | CASPGGSGANVLTF | TGTGCCAGCCCTGGGGGGTCTGGGGCCAACGTCCTGACTTTC
- | TRBJ2-7 | - | TRBV9 | CASSARQDTSYEQYF | TGTGCCAGCAGCGCTCGACAGGACACTTCCTACGAGCAGTACTTC
- | TRBJ1-4 | - | TRBV4-1 | CASRLQGMSNEKLFF | TGCGCCAGCAGGTTACAGGGCATGTCTAATGAAAAACTGTTTTTT
- | TRBJ2-5 | - | TRBV18 | CASSTTSSQETQYF | TGTGCCAGCTCAACCACCTCCTCACAAGAGACCCAGTACTTC
few | TRBJ1-1 | - | TRBV18 | CASSADRNTEAFF | TGTGCCAGCTCAGCGGACCGGAACACTGAAGCTTTCTTT
- | TRBJ1-5 | - | TRBV19 | CASSLGQGQPQHF | TGTGCCAGTAGCCTCGGGCAGGGTCAGCCCCAGCATTTT
few | TRBJ2-1 | TRBD2 | TRBV4-2 | CASSPDQKRGNSPEFF | TGTGCCAGCAGCCCCGACCAGAAGCGGGGGAATTCTCCGGAGTTCTTC
- | TRBJ2-2 | - | TRBV5-1 | CASSLGKGVTGELFF | TGCGCCAGCAGCTTGGGTAAAGGGGTGACCGGGGAGCTGTTTTTT
- | TRBJ2-7 | - | TRBV5-1 | CASSFETVLLSEQYF | TGCGCCAGCAGCTTTGAGACAGTGCTCTTGAGCGAGCAGTACTTC
- | TRBJ2-7 | - | TRBV2 | CASSELGGLTYEQYF | TGTGCCAGCAGTGAACTCGGGGGCCTCACCTACGAGCAGTACTTC
- | TRBJ2-2 | - | TRBV7-3 | CASSLIPSFAETGELFF | TGTGCCAGCAGCTTAATCCCGTCATTCGCAGAAACCGGGGAGCTGTTTTTT
- | TRBJ2-5 | - | TRBV30 | CAWNPGPRSKETQYF | TGTGCCTGGAATCCGGGACCCCGAAGTAAGGAGACCCAGTACTTC